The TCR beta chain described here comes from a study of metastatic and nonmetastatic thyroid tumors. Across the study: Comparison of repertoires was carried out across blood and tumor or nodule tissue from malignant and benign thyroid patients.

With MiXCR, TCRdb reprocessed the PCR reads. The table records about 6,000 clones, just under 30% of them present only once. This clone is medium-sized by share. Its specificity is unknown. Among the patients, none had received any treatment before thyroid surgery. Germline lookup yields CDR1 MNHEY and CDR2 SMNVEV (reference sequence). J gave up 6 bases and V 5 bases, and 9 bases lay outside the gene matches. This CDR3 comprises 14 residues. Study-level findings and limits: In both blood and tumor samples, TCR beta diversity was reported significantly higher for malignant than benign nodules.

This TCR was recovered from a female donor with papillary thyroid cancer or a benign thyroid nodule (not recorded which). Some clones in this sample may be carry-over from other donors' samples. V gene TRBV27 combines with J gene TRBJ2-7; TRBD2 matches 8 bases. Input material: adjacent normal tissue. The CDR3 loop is CASSPLAGAFEQYF. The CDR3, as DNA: TGTGCCAGCAGTCCCCTAGCGGGTGCATTCGAGCAGTACTTC.